The rows below give T cell receptor beta chains drawn from one sample of a study of Graves' ophthalmopathy and Graves' hyperthyroidism. TCRdb recomputed calls from the multiplex PCR reads with MiXCR, one row per CDR3 protein. There are 300,000 to 400,000 distinct CDR3 sequences in the sample; 15% to 20% occur only once, and around 12% lies in the top ten. The specimen was peripheral blood. The receptor source for this set is an adult man with Graves' ophthalmopathy. Each CDR3 is given with its conserved first and last residue. A D gene is named only where the DNA matches it firmly. Rows give clone size only sometimes, using once, few, many, or a class for an expanded clone.

clone_size	v_call	j_call	d_call	cdr3_aa	cdr3_nt
many	TRBV20-1	TRBJ1-5	-	CSARDPGELGNQPQHF	TGCAGTGCTAGAGATCCAGGGGAGTTGGGCAATCAGCCCCAGCATTTT
many	TRBV3-1	TRBJ2-4	-	CASSQDTVQGNIQYF	TGTGCCAGCAGCCAAGACACAGTACAAGGGAACATTCAGTACTTC
many	TRBV18	TRBJ1-1	-	CASHRGVDTEAFF	TGTGCCAGCCACCGTGGGGTAGACACTGAAGCTTTCTTT
many	TRBV4-3	TRBJ2-6	TRBD1	CASSLGTAGANVLTF	TGCGCCAGCAGCCTTGGGACAGCTGGGGCCAACGTCCTGACTTTC
many	TRBV6-2/TRBV6-3	TRBJ1-5	-	CASNQGSRHQPQHF	TGTGCCAGCAATCAGGGGAGTAGGCATCAGCCCCAGCATTTT
-	TRBV6-1	TRBJ2-5	-	CASSEDLTEETQYF	TGTGCCAGCAGTGAAGATCTAACGGAAGAGACCCAGTACTTC
many	TRBV5-1	TRBJ1-1	-	CASSGVAEAFF	TGCGCCAGCAGCGGAGTAGCTGAAGCTTTCTTT
many	TRBV28	TRBJ2-2	-	CASRPSGGELFF	TGTGCCAGCAGGCCCTCGGGGGGGGAGCTGTTTTTT
many	TRBV30	TRBJ2-7	-	CAWSVLGEEQYF	TGTGCCTGGAGTGTTTTGGGGGAAGAGCAGTACTTC
many	TRBV30	TRBJ1-6	-	CAWKSGSSYNSPLHF	TGTGCCTGGAAGTCGGGGAGCTCCTATAATTCACCCCTCCACTTT
many	TRBV4-1	TRBJ1-6	-	CASSQEPGEGRGSPLHF	TGCGCCAGCAGCCAAGAGCCCGGGGAGGGTAGGGGTTCACCCCTCCACTTT
many	TRBV20-1	TRBJ2-5	TRBD2	CSGLAGDTQETQYF	TGCAGTGGCCTAGCGGGGGACACCCAAGAGACCCAGTACTTC
-	TRBV12-3/TRBV12-4	TRBJ1-1	TRBD1	CASSFTGGRVTEAFF	TGTGCCAGCAGTTTTACAGGGGGGCGAGTCACTGAAGCTTTCTTT
many	TRBV6-2/TRBV6-3	TRBJ2-5	-	CASSSPGTAIQETQYF	TGTGCCAGCAGTTCCCCCGGGACGGCCATCCAAGAGACCCAGTACTTC
many	TRBV14	TRBJ2-5	-	CASSQGWAQETQYF	TGTGCCAGCAGCCAAGGTTGGGCACAAGAGACCCAGTACTTC
many	TRBV5-5	TRBJ1-5	-	CASSIEKNQPQHF	TGTGCCAGCAGCATAGAAAAGAACCAGCCCCAGCATTTT
-	TRBV25-1	TRBJ2-2	TRBD2	CASSERGTSGTTGELFF	TGTGCCAGCAGTGAAAGAGGGACTAGCGGGACCACCGGGGAGCTGTTTTTT
few	TRBV6-1	TRBJ2-7	-	CASSEVWYEQYF	TGTGCCAGCAGTGAAGTTTGGTACGAGCAGTACTTC
many	TRBV11-2	TRBJ2-7	TRBD1	CASSTAGDRGSYEQYF	TGTGCCAGCAGCACGGCGGGCGACAGGGGTTCCTACGAGCAGTACTTC
-	TRBV30	TRBJ1-1	-	CARRWTGRDMGTEAFF	TGTGCCCGGAGGTGGACCGGGAGGGATATGGGGACTGAAGCTTTCTTT
-	TRBV5-8	TRBJ2-7	-	CASSWGDFSTYEQYF	TGTGCCAGCAGCTGGGGGGACTTTTCTACTTACGAGCAGTACTTC
many	TRBV27	TRBJ1-5	-	CASSTDGYSNQPQHF	TGTGCCAGCAGTACGGACGGTTATAGCAATCAGCCCCAGCATTTT
many	TRBV7-2	TRBJ1-2	-	CASSPRPPGAYGYTF	TGTGCCAGCAGCCCCAGACCGCCCGGGGCCTATGGCTACACCTTC
many	TRBV7-9	TRBJ2-5	TRBD1	CASSSDRDLRETQYF	TGTGCCAGCAGTTCGGACAGGGATTTGCGGGAGACCCAGTACTTC
many	TRBV5-1	TRBJ1-5	-	CASSLSGNNQPQHF	TGCGCCAGCAGCCTCTCAGGGAATAATCAGCCCCAGCATTTT
many	TRBV11-3	TRBJ2-4	TRBD2	CASSFPPGLAFGNIQYF	TGTGCCAGCAGCTTCCCCCCGGGACTAGCTTTCGGAAACATTCAGTACTTC